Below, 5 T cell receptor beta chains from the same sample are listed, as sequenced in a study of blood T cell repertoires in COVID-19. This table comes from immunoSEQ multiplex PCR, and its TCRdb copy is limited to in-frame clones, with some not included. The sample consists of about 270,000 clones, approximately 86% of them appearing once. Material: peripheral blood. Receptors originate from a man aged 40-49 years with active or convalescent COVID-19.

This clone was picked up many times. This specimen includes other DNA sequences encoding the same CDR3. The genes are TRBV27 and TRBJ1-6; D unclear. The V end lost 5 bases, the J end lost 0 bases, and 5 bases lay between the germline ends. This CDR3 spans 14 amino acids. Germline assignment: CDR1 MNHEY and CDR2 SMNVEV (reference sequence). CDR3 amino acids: CASSPSSYNSPLHF. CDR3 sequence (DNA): TGTGCCAGCAGTCCCAGCTCCTATAATTCACCCCTCCACTTT.

CDR3 sequence reads: CASSPQSGYGYTF. In DNA form, the CDR3 reads TGTGCCAGCAGCCCCCAGTCTGGCTATGGCTACACCTTC. The V and J genes are TRBV6-5 and TRBJ1-2, with no clear D. V lost 6 bases to trimming and J lost 4 bases, with 12 bases between them. The CDR3 runs to 13 residues. CDR1 MNHEY and CDR2 SVGAGI come from the germline V gene.

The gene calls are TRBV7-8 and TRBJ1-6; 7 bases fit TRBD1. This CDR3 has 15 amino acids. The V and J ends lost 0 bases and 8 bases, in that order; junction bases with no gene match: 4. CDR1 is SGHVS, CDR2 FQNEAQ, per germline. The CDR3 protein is CASSLARQGDSPLHF. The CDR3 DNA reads TGTGCCAGCAGCTTAGCGCGGCAGGGGGATTCACCCCTCCACTTT.

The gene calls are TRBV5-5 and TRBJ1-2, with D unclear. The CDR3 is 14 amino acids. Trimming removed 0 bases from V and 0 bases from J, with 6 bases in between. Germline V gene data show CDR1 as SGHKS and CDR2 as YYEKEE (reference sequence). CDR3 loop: CASSLEQSNYGYTF. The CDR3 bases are TGTGCCAGCAGCTTGGAACAGTCTAACTATGGCTACACCTTC.

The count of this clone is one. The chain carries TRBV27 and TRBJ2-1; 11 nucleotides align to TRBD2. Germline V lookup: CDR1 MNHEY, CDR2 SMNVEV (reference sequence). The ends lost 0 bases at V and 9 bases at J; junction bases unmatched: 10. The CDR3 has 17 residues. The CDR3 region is CASSLSSFIAGGSEQFF. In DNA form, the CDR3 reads TGTGCCAGCAGTTTATCCTCATTCATAGCGGGAGGGAGTGAGCAGTTCTTC.